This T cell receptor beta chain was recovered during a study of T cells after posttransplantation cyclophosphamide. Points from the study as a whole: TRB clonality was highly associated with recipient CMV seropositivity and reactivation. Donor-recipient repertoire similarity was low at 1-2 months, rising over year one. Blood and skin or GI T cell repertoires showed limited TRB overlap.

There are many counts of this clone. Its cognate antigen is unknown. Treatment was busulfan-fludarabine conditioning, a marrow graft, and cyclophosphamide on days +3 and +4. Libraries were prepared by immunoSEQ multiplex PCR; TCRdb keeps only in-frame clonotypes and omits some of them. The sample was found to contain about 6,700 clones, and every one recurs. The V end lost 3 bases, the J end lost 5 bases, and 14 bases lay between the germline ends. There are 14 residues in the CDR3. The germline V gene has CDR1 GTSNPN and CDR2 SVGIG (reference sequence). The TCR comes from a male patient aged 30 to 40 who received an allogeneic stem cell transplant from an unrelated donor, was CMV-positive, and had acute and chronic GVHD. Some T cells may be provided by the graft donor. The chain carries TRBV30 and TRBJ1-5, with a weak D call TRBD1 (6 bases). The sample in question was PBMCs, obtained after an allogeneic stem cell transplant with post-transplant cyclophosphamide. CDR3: CAWRGQGRYQPQHF. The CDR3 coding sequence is TGTGCCTGGAGGGGGCAGGGGCGGTATCAGCCCCAGCATTTT.